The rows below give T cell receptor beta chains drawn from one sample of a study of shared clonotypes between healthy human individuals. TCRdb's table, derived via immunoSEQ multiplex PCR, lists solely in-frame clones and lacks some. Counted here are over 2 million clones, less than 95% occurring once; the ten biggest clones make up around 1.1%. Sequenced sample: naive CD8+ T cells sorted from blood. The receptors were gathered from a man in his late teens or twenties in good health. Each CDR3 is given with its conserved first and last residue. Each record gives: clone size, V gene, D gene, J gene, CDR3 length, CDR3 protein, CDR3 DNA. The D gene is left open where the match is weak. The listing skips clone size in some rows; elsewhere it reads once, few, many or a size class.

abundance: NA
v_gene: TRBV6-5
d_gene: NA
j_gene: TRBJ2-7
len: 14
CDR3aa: CASSYGSGVYEQYF
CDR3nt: TGTGCCAGCAGTTACGGTTCAGGGGTTTACGAGCAGTACTTC

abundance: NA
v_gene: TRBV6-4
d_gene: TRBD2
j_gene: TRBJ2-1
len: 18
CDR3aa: CASSLGTSGLPSYNEQFF
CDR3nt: TGTGCCAGCAGCCTCGGGACTAGCGGGCTGCCGTCCTACAATGAGCAGTTCTTC

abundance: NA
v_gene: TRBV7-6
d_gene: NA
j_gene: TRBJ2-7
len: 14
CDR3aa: CASSSGRELTEQYF
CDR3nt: TGTGCCAGCAGCTCCGGACGAGAGCTTACCGAGCAGTACTTC

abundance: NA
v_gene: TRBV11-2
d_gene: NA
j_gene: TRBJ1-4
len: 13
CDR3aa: CASSSGTFEKLFF
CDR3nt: TGTGCCAGCAGCTCCGGGACTTTTGAAAAACTGTTTTTT

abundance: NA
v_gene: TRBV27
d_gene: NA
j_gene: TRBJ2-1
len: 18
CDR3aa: CASSLSPPGQGPYNEQFF
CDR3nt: TGTGCCAGCAGTTTATCGCCCCCCGGGCAGGGCCCCTACAATGAGCAGTTCTTC

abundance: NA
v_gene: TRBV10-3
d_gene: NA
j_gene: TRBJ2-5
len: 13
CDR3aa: CAISPRVEETQYF
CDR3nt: TGTGCCATCAGTCCTAGAGTTGAAGAGACCCAGTACTTC

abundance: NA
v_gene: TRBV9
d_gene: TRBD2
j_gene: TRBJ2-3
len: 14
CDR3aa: CASSVEGGWDTQYF
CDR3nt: TGTGCCAGCAGCGTAGAGGGAGGGTGGGATACGCAGTATTTT

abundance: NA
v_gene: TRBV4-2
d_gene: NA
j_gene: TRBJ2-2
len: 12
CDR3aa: CASSQDSRELFF
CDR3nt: TGTGCCAGCAGCCAAGACTCCCGGGAGCTGTTTTTT

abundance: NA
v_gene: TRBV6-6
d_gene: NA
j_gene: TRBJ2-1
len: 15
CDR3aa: CASSSGPKDYNEQFF
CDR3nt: TGTGCCAGCAGTTCCGGCCCGAAGGACTACAATGAGCAGTTCTTC

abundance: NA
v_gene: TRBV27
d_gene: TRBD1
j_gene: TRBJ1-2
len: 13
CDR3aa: CASSLETGSGYTF
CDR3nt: TGTGCCAGCAGTTTAGAGACAGGGTCGGGCTACACCTTC

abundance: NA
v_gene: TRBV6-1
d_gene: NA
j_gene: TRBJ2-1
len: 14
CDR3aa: CASSEKLGHNEQFF
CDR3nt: TGTGCCAGCAGTGAAAAACTAGGGCACAATGAGCAGTTCTTC

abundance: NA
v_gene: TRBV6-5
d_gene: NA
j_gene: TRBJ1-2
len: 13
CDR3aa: CASSSTQPYGYTF
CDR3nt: TGTGCCAGCAGCTCGACACAACCTTATGGCTACACCTTC

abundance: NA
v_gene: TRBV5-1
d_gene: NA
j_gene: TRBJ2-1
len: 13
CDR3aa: CASSPAGDYEQFF
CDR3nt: TGCGCCAGCAGCCCGGCTGGGGACTATGAGCAGTTCTTC

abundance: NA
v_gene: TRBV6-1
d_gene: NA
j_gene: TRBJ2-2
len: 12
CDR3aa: CATPRLAGELFF
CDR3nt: TGTGCCACCCCGAGGCTGGCCGGGGAGCTGTTTTTT

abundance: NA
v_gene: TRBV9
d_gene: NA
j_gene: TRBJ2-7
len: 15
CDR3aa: CASSVGGASSYEQYF
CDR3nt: TGTGCCAGCAGCGTAGGCGGGGCGTCCTCCTACGAGCAGTACTTC

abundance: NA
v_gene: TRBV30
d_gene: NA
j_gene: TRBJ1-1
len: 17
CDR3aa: CAWSVLTGVGLGTEAFF
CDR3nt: TGTGCCTGGAGTGTACTGACGGGAGTAGGGCTGGGCACTGAAGCTTTCTTT

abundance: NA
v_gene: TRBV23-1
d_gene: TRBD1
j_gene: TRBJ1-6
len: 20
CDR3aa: CAKLNRSQGTGSSYNSPLHF
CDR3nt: TGCGCCAAACTAAACCGCTCCCAGGGGACAGGGTCGTCCTATAATTCACCCCTCCACTTT

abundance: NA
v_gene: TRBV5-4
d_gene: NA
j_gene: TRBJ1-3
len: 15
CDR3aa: CASSRGGGSGNTIYF
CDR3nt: TGTGCCAGCAGCCGGGGTGGGGGATCTGGAAACACCATATATTTT

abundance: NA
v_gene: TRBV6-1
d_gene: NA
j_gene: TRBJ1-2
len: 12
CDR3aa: CASSAGNLGYTF
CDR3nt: TGTGCCAGCAGTGCAGGGAACCTTGGCTACACCTTC

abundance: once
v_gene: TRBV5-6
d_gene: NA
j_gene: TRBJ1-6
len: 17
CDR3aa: CASSLEISGTQKSPLHF
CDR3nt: TGTGCCAGCAGCCTGGAAATTTCCGGGACACAAAAATCACCCCTCCACTTT

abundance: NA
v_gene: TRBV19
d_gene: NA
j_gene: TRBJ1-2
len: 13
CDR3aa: CSSWAGTVYGYTF
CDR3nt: TGCTCTTCGTGGGCCGGGACCGTCTATGGCTACACCTTC

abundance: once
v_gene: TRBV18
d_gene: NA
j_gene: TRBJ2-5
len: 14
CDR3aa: CASSPPHSLETQYF
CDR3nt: TGTGCCAGCTCACCACCGCACTCTCTGGAGACCCAGTACTTC

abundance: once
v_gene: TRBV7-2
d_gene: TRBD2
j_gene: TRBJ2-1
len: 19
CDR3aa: CASSSLGWSSGPTYNEQFF
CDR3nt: TGTGCCAGCAGCTCCCTAGGCTGGTCTAGCGGGCCAACCTACAATGAGCAGTTCTTC

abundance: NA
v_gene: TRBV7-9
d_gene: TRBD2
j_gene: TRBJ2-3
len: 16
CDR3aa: CASSVGLAGRGDTQYF
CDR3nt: TGTGCCAGCAGCGTCGGACTAGCGGGACGAGGGGATACGCAGTATTTT

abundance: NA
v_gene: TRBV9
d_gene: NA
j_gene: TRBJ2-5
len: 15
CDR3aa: CASSVGGSGEETQYF
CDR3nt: TGTGCCAGCAGCGTAGGTGGTAGCGGAGAAGAGACCCAGTACTTC

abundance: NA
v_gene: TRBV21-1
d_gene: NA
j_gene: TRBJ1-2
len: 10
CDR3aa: CVGWNYGYTF
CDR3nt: TGTGTCGGCTGGAACTATGGCTACACCTTC

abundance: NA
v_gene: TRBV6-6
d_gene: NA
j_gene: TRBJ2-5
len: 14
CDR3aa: CASSYSYPEETQYF
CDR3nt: TGTGCCAGCAGTTACTCGTACCCGGAGGAGACCCAGTACTTC

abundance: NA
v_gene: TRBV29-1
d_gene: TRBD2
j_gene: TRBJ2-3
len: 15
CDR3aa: CSVAGLAGSVDTQYF
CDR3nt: TGCAGCGTGGCTGGACTAGCGGGTTCGGTAGATACGCAGTATTTT

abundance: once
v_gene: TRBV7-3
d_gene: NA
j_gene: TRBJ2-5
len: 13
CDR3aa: CASSPGAGETQYF
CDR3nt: TGTGCCAGCAGCCCAGGGGCGGGGGAGACCCAGTACTTC

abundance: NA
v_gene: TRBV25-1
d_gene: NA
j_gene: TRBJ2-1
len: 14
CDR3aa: CASSEFGSGDEQFF
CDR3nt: TGTGCCAGCAGTGAATTCGGGTCGGGCGATGAGCAGTTCTTC

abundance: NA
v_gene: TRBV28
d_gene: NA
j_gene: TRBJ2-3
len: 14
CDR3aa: CASNSPGTINTQYF
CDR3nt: TGTGCCAGCAATTCCCCCGGGACAATAAATACGCAGTATTTT

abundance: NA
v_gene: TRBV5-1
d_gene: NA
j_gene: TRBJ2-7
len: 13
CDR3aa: CASSLTPGDEQYF
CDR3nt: TGCGCCAGCAGCTTAACCCCAGGCGACGAGCAGTACTTC

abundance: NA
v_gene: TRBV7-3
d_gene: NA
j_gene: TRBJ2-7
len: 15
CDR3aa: CASSALHGGENEQYF
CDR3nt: TGTGCCAGCAGCGCGCTACATGGGGGCGAAAACGAGCAGTACTTC

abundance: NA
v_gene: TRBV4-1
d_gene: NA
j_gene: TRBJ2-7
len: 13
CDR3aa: CASSPLVSYEQYF
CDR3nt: TGCGCCAGCAGCCCCCTGGTCAGTTACGAGCAGTACTTC

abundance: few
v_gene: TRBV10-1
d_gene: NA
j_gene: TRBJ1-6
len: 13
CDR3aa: CASSAGLGSPLHF
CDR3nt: TGCGCCAGCAGTGCAGGGTTGGGTTCACCCCTCCACTTT

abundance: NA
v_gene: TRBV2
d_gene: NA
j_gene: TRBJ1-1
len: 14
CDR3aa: CASTMTSTNTEAFF
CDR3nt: TGTGCCAGTACAATGACTTCTACGAACACTGAAGCTTTCTTT

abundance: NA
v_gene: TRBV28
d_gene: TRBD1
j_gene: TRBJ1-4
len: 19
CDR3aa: CASSFAWITGEATNEKLFF
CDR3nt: TGTGCCAGCAGTTTTGCCTGGATTACAGGGGAAGCAACTAATGAAAAACTGTTTTTT

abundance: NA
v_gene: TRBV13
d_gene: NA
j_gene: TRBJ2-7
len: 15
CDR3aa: CASSPTRDSNYEQYF
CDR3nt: TGTGCCAGCAGTCCGACCCGGGACTCCAACTACGAGCAGTACTTC

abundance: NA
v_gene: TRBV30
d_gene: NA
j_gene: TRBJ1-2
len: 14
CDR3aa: CAWSQGPANYGYTF
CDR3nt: TGTGCCTGGAGCCAAGGCCCAGCTAACTATGGCTACACCTTC

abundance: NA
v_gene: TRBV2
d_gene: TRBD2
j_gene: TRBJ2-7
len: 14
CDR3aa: CASRTSGSYYEQYF
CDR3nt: TGTGCCAGCAGAACTAGCGGGAGTTACTACGAGCAGTACTTC

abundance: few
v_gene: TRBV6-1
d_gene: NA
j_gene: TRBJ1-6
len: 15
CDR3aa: CASSEADSSNSPLHF
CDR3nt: TGTGCCAGCAGTGAAGCGGACAGCTCTAATTCACCCCTCCACTTT

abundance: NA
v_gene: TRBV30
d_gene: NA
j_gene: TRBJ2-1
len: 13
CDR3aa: CAWSWGRGNEQFF
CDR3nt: TGTGCCTGGAGTTGGGGGAGGGGGAATGAGCAGTTCTTC

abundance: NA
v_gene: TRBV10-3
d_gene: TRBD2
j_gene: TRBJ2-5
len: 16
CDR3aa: CAISDPAGGGQETQYF
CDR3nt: TGTGCCATCAGTGACCCAGCGGGAGGTGGGCAAGAGACCCAGTACTTC

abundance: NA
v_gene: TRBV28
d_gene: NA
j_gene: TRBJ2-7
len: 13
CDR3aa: CASMPTDSGEQYF
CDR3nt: TGTGCCAGCATGCCCACAGACAGCGGCGAGCAGTACTTC

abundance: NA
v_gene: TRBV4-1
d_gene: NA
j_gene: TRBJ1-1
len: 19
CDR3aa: CASSQDQRSIGGMNTEAFF
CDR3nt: TGCGCCAGCAGCCAAGATCAGCGATCAATTGGGGGGATGAACACTGAAGCTTTCTTT

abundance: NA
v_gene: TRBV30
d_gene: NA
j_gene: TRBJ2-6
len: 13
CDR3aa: CAWRSSGANVLTF
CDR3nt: TGTGCCTGGAGGAGTTCAGGGGCCAACGTCCTGACTTTC

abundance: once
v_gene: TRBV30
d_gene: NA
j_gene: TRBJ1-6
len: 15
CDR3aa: CAWSPREARNSPLHF
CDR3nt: TGTGCCTGGAGTCCCCGCGAGGCGCGTAATTCACCCCTCCACTTT

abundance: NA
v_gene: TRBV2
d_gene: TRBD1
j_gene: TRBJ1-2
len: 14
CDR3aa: CASRTDRERDGYTF
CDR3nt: TGTGCCAGCAGGACGGACAGGGAAAGGGATGGCTACACCTTC

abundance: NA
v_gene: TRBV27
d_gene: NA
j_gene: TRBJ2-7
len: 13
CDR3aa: CASSLLGTHEQYF
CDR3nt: TGTGCCAGCAGTTTACTGGGTACCCACGAGCAGTACTTC

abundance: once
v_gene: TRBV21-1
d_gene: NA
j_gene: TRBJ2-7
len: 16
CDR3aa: CASSKAHPSSSYEQYF
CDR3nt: TGTGCCAGCAGCAAAGCGCACCCAAGTAGCTCCTACGAGCAGTACTTC

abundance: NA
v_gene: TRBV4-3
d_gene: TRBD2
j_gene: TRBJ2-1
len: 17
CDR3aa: CASSQGLAGGSGNEQFF
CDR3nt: TGCGCCAGCAGCCAAGGACTAGCGGGAGGGAGTGGGAATGAGCAGTTCTTC

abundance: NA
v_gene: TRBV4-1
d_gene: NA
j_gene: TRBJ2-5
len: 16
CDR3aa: CASSYRELVKPETQYF
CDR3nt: TGCGCCAGCAGCTACCGGGAACTAGTCAAGCCAGAGACCCAGTACTTC